The rows below give T cell receptor beta chains drawn from one sample of a study of memory CD4+ T cells and cytomegalovirus serostatus. Method: immunoSEQ multiplex PCR; TCRdb's copy keeps in-frame clones and lacks some. Of under 55,000 clones detected, just over 75% appear once; the ten largest clones hold around 1.5%. The specimen was memory CD4+ T cells from blood. The receptors originated from an adult in good health and CMV-seronegative. The CDR3 runs from the conserved cysteine through the conserved F or W. Each record gives: D gene, V gene, J gene, clone size, CDR3 DNA, CDR3 protein. The D gene is left open where the match is weak. Expanded clones are given a class, and other clones once, few, many or no size at all.

-	TRBV12-5	TRBJ2-1	-	TGTGCTAGTGGGGGAGACAGATCAACGTTTTCCGATGAGCAGTTCTTC	CASGGDRSTFSDEQFF
-	TRBV6-6	TRBJ2-7	-	TGTGCCACAACCGGGGGTCAAGCCTACGAGCAGTACTTC	CATTGGQAYEQYF
TRBD1	TRBV19	TRBJ2-7	-	TGTGCCAGTAGTATTTCGCGAACAGGGGGCGCAGAGCAGTACTTC	CASSISRTGGAEQYF
-	TRBV2	TRBJ1-1	-	TGTGCCAGCGTGGGTTATCGGGCTGAAGCTTTCTTT	CASVGYRAEAFF
-	TRBV7-9	TRBJ2-1	-	TGTGCCAGCAGCTCCGACAGGCGTCCCTACAATGAGCAGTTCTTC	CASSSDRRPYNEQFF
TRBD2	TRBV7-2	TRBJ2-5	few	TGTGCCAGCAGCCCGGGACTAGCAATGGAGACCCAGTACTTC	CASSPGLAMETQYF
TRBD1	TRBV28	TRBJ2-5	-	TGTGCCAGCAATGACAGGGGGCGCACAGAGACCCAGTACTTC	CASNDRGRTETQYF
TRBD1	TRBV6-6	TRBJ1-2	once	TGTGCCAGCAGTTACTCGAGGGACAGAGGAGATGGCTACACCTTC	CASSYSRDRGDGYTF
-	TRBV30	TRBJ1-5	few	TGTGCCTGGAGGGGGGACGGACGCAATCAGCCCCAGCATTTT	CAWRGDGRNQPQHF
-	TRBV6-5	TRBJ2-6	-	TGTGCCAGCAGTTACGATGGGGCGTCTGGGGCCAACGTCCTGACTTTC	CASSYDGASGANVLTF
TRBD1	TRBV19	TRBJ1-1	-	TGTGCCAGTAGTCGGACAGGGAGCGGGAGTGAAGCTTTCTTT	CASSRTGSGSEAFF
TRBD1	TRBV4-2	TRBJ2-7	-	TGTGCCAGCAGCTTGGGAGCCACAGGGGGCGCCTCGTACGAGCAGTACTTC	CASSLGATGGASYEQYF
TRBD1	TRBV7-8	TRBJ1-1	-	TGTGCCAGCAGCCTAGATAGACAGGGGGCGCTGTCATATCCGAACACTGAAGCTTTCTTT	CASSLDRQGALSYPNTEAFF
-	TRBV5-1	TRBJ2-3	-	TGCGCCAGCAGCCCCAAACTGAACCGTCTTAGCACAGATACGCAGTATTTT	CASSPKLNRLSTDTQYF
-	TRBV18	TRBJ1-5	-	TGTGCCAGCTCCTCGGGGGATCAGCCCCAGCATTTT	CASSSGDQPQHF
-	TRBV30	TRBJ1-4	-	TGTGCCTGGAGTGTAGGGGGATCTAAGGAAAAACTGTTTTTT	CAWSVGGSKEKLFF
-	TRBV4-3	TRBJ1-1	few	TGCGCCAGCAGCTCAAAGAGAGGCACTGAAGCTTTCTTT	CASSSKRGTEAFF
-	TRBV7-8	TRBJ1-1	once	TGTGCCAGCAGCCCAACCGAGTCGGGGGAAGCTTTCTTT	CASSPTESGEAFF
TRBD1	TRBV30	TRBJ1-1	-	TGTGCCTGGATCCTGAGGGGGCTTAGAAACACTGAAGCTTTCTTT	CAWILRGLRNTEAFF
TRBD2	TRBV11-2	TRBJ2-1	-	TGTGCCAGCAGCTTCTCCTATAGCGGGGGGAGCTCCTACAATGAGCAGTTCTTC	CASSFSYSGGSSYNEQFF
-	TRBV19	TRBJ2-3	few	TGTGCCAGTAGTATACTAGCGACACAAGCGGCGCAGTATTTT	CASSILATQAAQYF
-	TRBV11-3	TRBJ2-1	-	TGTGCCAGCAGCCGGGACTTTGGGGAGCAGTTCTTC	CASSRDFGEQFF
TRBD1	TRBV19	TRBJ1-5	-	TGTGCCAGTAGTACCCTCCCCCCGACAGGGTATGGACAGCCCCAGCATTTT	CASSTLPPTGYGQPQHF
-	TRBV5-1	TRBJ2-2	-	TGCGCCAGCAGCTTTAACACCGGGGAGCTGTTTTTT	CASSFNTGELFF
TRBD2	TRBV27	TRBJ2-1	-	TGTGCCAGCAGTTTATCGAATAAGGCGACTAGCGAGTACAATGAGCAGTTCTTC	CASSLSNKATSEYNEQFF
-	TRBV29-1	TRBJ1-2	-	TGCAGCGTTGCCGCCCTCCGACAAGATTCGGGCGGCTACACCTTC	CSVAALRQDSGGYTF
-	TRBV4-1	TRBJ1-1	few	TGCGCCAGCAGCCCCCGTGACGCTATGAACACTGAAGCTTTCTTT	CASSPRDAMNTEAFF
-	TRBV10-1	TRBJ2-7	medium-sized	TGCGCCAGCAGTGATTATTCTCTGGGAGACTACGAGCAGTACTTC	CASSDYSLGDYEQYF
TRBD1	TRBV28	TRBJ1-2	-	TGTGCCAGCCGCAGCCCGACAGGGGGCGACTTGTATGGCTACACCTTC	CASRSPTGGDLYGYTF
TRBD1	TRBV10-3	TRBJ1-2	few	TGTGCCATCGGTGGGACAGGGGGTGACTATGGCTACACCTTC	CAIGGTGGDYGYTF
-	TRBV6-5	TRBJ2-2	-	TGTGCCAGCAGTTACCGGGCGTTGAGCACCGGGGAGCTGTTTTTT	CASSYRALSTGELFF
-	TRBV5-5	TRBJ1-3	-	TGTGCCAGCAGCTTGGGATCTGGAAACACCATATATTTT	CASSLGSGNTIYF
TRBD1	TRBV7-2	TRBJ2-1	-	TGTGCCAGCAAGGGGGCATACGAGCAGTTCTTC	CASKGAYEQFF
TRBD2	TRBV7-2	TRBJ2-7	-	TGTGCCAGCAGCTTAGCTTCTAGCGGGAGTTTCAAGGGCCACGAGCAGTACTTC	CASSLASSGSFKGHEQYF
-	TRBV7-8	TRBJ2-1	-	TGTGCCAGCAGCCACCGTGCGCAAGCCGCGCAGTTCTTC	CASSHRAQAAQFF
-	TRBV27	TRBJ2-1	-	TGTGCCAGCAGTTTTACTTCGAGGGGGGACCGCGCCTACAATGAGCAGTTCTTC	CASSFTSRGDRAYNEQFF
-	TRBV2	TRBJ1-2	-	TGTGCCAGCATTGACACAGGGTACAACTATGGCTACACCTTC	CASIDTGYNYGYTF
TRBD1	TRBV28	TRBJ1-2	-	TGTGCCAGCAACCTAGACCCGGGACAGGGACTTAACTATGGCTACACCTTC	CASNLDPGQGLNYGYTF
-	TRBV28	TRBJ2-1	-	TGTGCCAGCAGCCCCAGGGGGGCGCGGAATGAGCAGTTCTTC	CASSPRGARNEQFF
-	TRBV29-1	TRBJ2-3	-	TGCAGCGTTGTAAATGGACTGTCCAGCACAGATACGCAGTATTTT	CSVVNGLSSTDTQYF
TRBD1	TRBV5-4	TRBJ2-7	-	TGTGCCAGCAGCCGGGACAGGGGAAGGCTCTACGAGCAGTACTTC	CASSRDRGRLYEQYF
-	TRBV5-6	TRBJ1-1	-	TGTGCCAGCAGCTTGGGGCAGATAAACACTGAAGCTTTCTTT	CASSLGQINTEAFF
-	TRBV6-5	TRBJ1-2	-	TGTGCCAGCAGTTACTCGTACACGGGGGGCGCGGGCTACACCTTC	CASSYSYTGGAGYTF
-	TRBV11-2	TRBJ1-4	once	TGTGCCTGCAGTGGGGGCCTTAATGAAAAACTGTTTTTT	CACSGGLNEKLFF
-	TRBV18	TRBJ2-6	-	TGTGCCAGCTCACCACGGGCTACAGGGCCTGGGGCCAACGTCCTGACTTTC	CASSPRATGPGANVLTF
TRBD1	TRBV7-2	TRBJ2-6	-	TGTGCCAGCAGCTTAGCGAGCAGGGACAGCTCTGGGGCCAACGTCCTGACTTTC	CASSLASRDSSGANVLTF
TRBD1	TRBV2	TRBJ1-6	-	TGTGCCAGCACCCTGGGACAGGGAACTTCACCCCTCCACTTT	CASTLGQGTSPLHF